This entry lists 27 T cell receptor beta chains sequenced from one sample in a study of T cell changes during pregnancy in multiple sclerosis. Data came from immunoSEQ multiplex PCR; TCRdb stores just in-frame clones and leaves some out. This table holds tens of thousands of clones, roughly nine tenths found once. The starting material was peripheral blood, obtained in the third trimester of pregnancy. These receptor sequences come from a female donor in good health, enrolled as a control in a pregnancy study.

The V and J genes are TRBV29-1 and TRBJ2-3; 7 bases line up with TRBD2. V lost 8 bases to trimming and J lost 3 bases; unmatched junction nucleotides: 14. This CDR3 is built from 15 residues. Germline assignment: CDR1 SQVTM and CDR2 ANQGSEA. The CDR3 region has the DNA TGCAGCCTCCTCCGGGCAAACGGGAGGACAGATACGCAGTATTTT. Its protein is CSLLRANGRTDTQYF.

This sequence joins TRBV7-9 and TRBJ2-1, with TRBD2 matching 9 bases. Germline loops: CDR1 SEHNR, CDR2 FQNEAQ (reference sequence). The CDR3 length is 15 residues. Losses at the gene ends were 4 bases for V and 8 bases for J; bases not matched to a gene: 9. The CDR3 loop is CASSSNRGRADEQFF. The CDR3 DNA is TGTGCCAGCAGCTCTAATCGCGGGAGGGCAGATGAGCAGTTCTTC.

The rearrangement uses TRBV6-4 and TRBJ2-1, with D maybe TRBD2 (5 bases). CDR3 length equals 14 residues. V was trimmed by 2 bases and J by 0 bases, leaving 5 bases between them. The germline gives CDR1 MRHNA, CDR2 SNTAGT. In DNA, the CDR3 is TGTGCCAGCAGTGACGGGAGCTCCTACAATGAGCAGTTCTTC. Encoded protein: CASSDGSSYNEQFF.

This chain links TRBV5-1 with TRBJ1-2; 7 positions agree with TRBD1. V was clipped by 4 bases and J by 5 bases; unmatched bases: 14. This CDR3 has 16 amino acids. Germline-derived CDR1 and CDR2 are SGHRS and YFSETQ. CDR3 in DNA: TGCGCCAGCAGCGACCCGTCGGGACAGTATGGTTATGGCTACACCTTC. Translating it yields CASSDPSGQYGYGYTF.

The V gene is TRBV15, the J gene TRBJ1-5; TRBD1 matches 8 bases. V shed 5 bases, J shed 5 bases, and the junction held 5 bases outside the gene matches. CDR1 and CDR2 from the germline V gene are LNHNV and YYDKDF (reference sequence). This CDR3 region has 14 residues. The CDR3 DNA reads TGTGCCACCAGCGGCGACAGGGGCTATCAGCCCCAGCATTTT. It yields the protein CATSGDRGYQPQHF.

The chain uses TRBV27 and TRBJ2-3, with 8 bases aligning to TRBD1. Germline lookup yields CDR1 MNHEY and CDR2 SMNVEV (reference sequence). V lost 4 bases to trimming and J lost 4 bases; unmatched junction nucleotides: 10. The length of the CDR3 is 16 residues. This chain's CDR3 is CASSSSTGQAADTQYF. Written as DNA, the CDR3 is TGTGCCAGCAGTTCCTCAACGGGACAGGCTGCAGATACGCAGTATTTT.

The chain employs TRBV7-7 and TRBJ1-2, with D uncertain. Germline lookup yields CDR1 SSHAT and CDR2 FNYEAQ (reference sequence). This CDR3 comprises 14 residues. Deletions cut 2 bases from V and 5 bases from J, with 12 bases between. The CDR3 coding sequence is TGTGCCAGCAGCTTACTGGCCGGAGGTTATGGCTACACCTTC. This translates into CASSLLAGGYGYTF.

V is TRBV28 and J is TRBJ2-3, with D perhaps matching TRBD1 (5 bases). Germline values: CDR1 MDHEN, CDR2 SYDVKM. Trimming shortened V by 5 bases and J by 6 bases, and 12 bases separated the two germline ends. The CDR3 runs to 13 residues. CDR3 protein: CASSLRARDTQYF. CDR3 bases: TGTGCCAGCAGTCTCAGGGCTCGGGATACGCAGTATTTT.

The rearrangement joins TRBV2 to TRBJ1-1, with 9 bases aligning to TRBD1. The CDR3 runs 13 residues. V gave up 8 bases and J gave up 0 bases; unmatched junction bases: 1. The germline gives CDR1 SNHLY, CDR2 FYNNEI. Here the CDR3 reads CASRQGVNTEAFF. CDR3 bases: TGTGCCAGCCGACAGGGGGTGAACACTGAAGCTTTCTTT.

About this clone: The junction shows a germline mismatch at one end, possibly a read error. V is TRBV5-6 and J is TRBJ2-5; D remains unclear. Germline CDR1 is SGHDT and CDR2 is YYEEEE. The CDR3 runs 13 residues. The CDR3 protein is CASSLRLKETQYF. DNA of the CDR3: TGTGCCAGCAGCTTGAGACTGAAAGAAACCCAGTACTTC.

The V and J genes are TRBV5-6 and TRBJ1-4; 8 nucleotides agree with TRBD1. Germline V CDR1 and CDR2: SGHDT, YYEEEE. The J segment lost 8 bases and the V segment lost 0 bases, leaving 6 bases of the junction unmatched. This CDR3 has 15 amino acids. Here the CDR3 DNA reads TGTGCCAGCAGCTTGGGGACAGGGCCGGGGGAAAAACTGTTTTTT. Protein product: CASSLGTGPGEKLFF.

This chain uses TRBV6-6 with TRBJ1-3; TRBD1 is a possible D gene (5 bases). Germline V gene data show CDR1 as MNHNY and CDR2 as SVGAGI (reference sequence). This CDR3 has 13 residues. Trimming shortened V by 6 bases and J by 1 base, and 7 bases separated the two germline ends. Here the CDR3 reads CASRGQSGNTIYF. For the CDR3, the DNA is TGTGCCAGCAGAGGACAATCTGGAAACACCATATATTTT.

This chain connects TRBV6-4 to TRBJ2-2, with 8 bases lining up with TRBD1. The ends lost 0 bases at V and 4 bases at J; junction bases unmatched: 4. The germline CDR1 and CDR2 sequences are MRHNA and SNTAGT. This CDR3 contains 16 residues. The CDR3 protein is CASSDSGTGTTGELFF. Here the CDR3 DNA reads TGTGCCAGCAGTGACTCAGGGACAGGAACCACCGGGGAGCTGTTTTTT.

This clone was detected once. The chain is built from TRBV7-9 and TRBJ2-3; 8 bases agree with TRBD2. Trimming at V came to 6 bases and at J to 1 base, leaving 12 bases not matched to a gene. This CDR3 has 17 amino acids. Germline V gives CDR1 SEHNR, CDR2 FQNEAQ (reference sequence). In nucleotides, the CDR3 is TGTGCCAGCAGACCGATCCTAGGACTAGCTGGCACAGATACGCAGTATTTT. Protein product: CASRPILGLAGTDTQYF.

This chain joins TRBV19 and TRBJ1-6; D is possibly TRBD1 (5 bases). The length of the CDR3 is 14 residues. The V gene lost 3 bases and the J gene lost 7 bases, with 10 bases spanning the gap. Germline V gene data show CDR1 as LNHDA and CDR2 as SQIVND (reference sequence). The CDR3 DNA sequence: TGTGCCAGTAGTATCGACAGTACCAATTCACCCCTCCACTTT. Protein product: CASSIDSTNSPLHF.

J is TRBJ1-3 and V is TRBV2, with 7 bases that match TRBD1. V was pared by 4 bases and J by 0 bases, with 6 bases of the junction left unmatched. The CDR3 is made up of 16 amino acids. The V gene's germline CDR1 is SNHLY and CDR2 FYNNEI. CDR3 sequence (DNA): TGTGCCAGCAGTGTAACAGGGGTGAACTCTGGAAACACCATATATTTT. It encodes CASSVTGVNSGNTIYF. The full variable domain, in which reference TRBV2 and TRBJ1-3 provide the parts outside the CDR3, is EPEVTQTPSHQVTQMGQEVILRCVPISNHLYFYWYRQILGQKVEFLVSFYNNEISEKSEIFDDQFSVERPDGSNFTLKIRSTKLEDSAMYFCASSVTGVNSGNTIYFGEGSWLTVV.

The chain combines TRBV4-1 with TRBJ2-1; 7 bases fit TRBD1. CDR1 is MGHRA, CDR2 YSYEKL, per germline. There are 17 residues in the CDR3. Trimming cost V 3 bases and J 7 bases; bases outside gene matches: 15. CDR3 amino acids: CASSHARTGAAKNEQFF. The CDR3 nucleotides are TGCGCCAGCAGCCACGCTAGGACAGGCGCGGCTAAGAATGAGCAGTTCTTC.

CDR3 amino acids: CASSGDYEQYF. DNA for the CDR3: TGTGCCAGTAGCGGGGACTACGAGCAGTACTTC. The chain carries TRBV19 and TRBJ2-7; maybe TRBD2 (5 bases). The V gene's germline CDR1 is LNHDA and CDR2 SQIVND (reference sequence). This CDR3 has 11 amino acids. Trimming shortened V by 6 bases and J by 3 bases, and 6 bases separated the two germline ends.

J is TRBJ2-7 and V is TRBV4-1, with TRBD2 as a possible D gene (6 bases). Germline CDR1 and CDR2: MGHRA and YSYEKL. This CDR3 is built from 12 residues. Trimming stripped 3 bases from V and 5 bases from J, with 8 bases between. The DNA for the CDR3 is TGCGCCAGCAGCCACGCGGGGAACGAGCAGTACTTC. As protein: CASSHAGNEQYF.

The chain carries TRBV5-1 and TRBJ1-4; 9 positions agree with TRBD1. With 2 bases clipped from V and 0 bases from J, the junction kept 8 bases outside the gene matches. Germline assignment: CDR1 SGHRS and CDR2 YFSETQ. The CDR3 has 18 residues. CDR3 in amino acids: CASSFGGQGTSTNEKLFF. In DNA, the CDR3 is TGCGCCAGCAGCTTCGGCGGACAGGGGACGTCAACTAATGAAAAACTGTTTTTT.

This chain connects TRBV2 to TRBJ2-7; 8 bases are shared with TRBD1. The V and J ends lost 2 bases and 0 bases, in that order; junction bases with no gene match: 9. CDR3 length: 17 residues. Germline CDR1 and CDR2: SNHLY and FYNNEI. Written as DNA, the CDR3 is TGTGCCAGCAGTGAACCCAGGGCCGGGACAGGCTCCTACGAGCAGTACTTC. Protein product: CASSEPRAGTGSYEQYF. Using reference TRBV2 and TRBJ2-7 for the parts outside the CDR3, the full variable domain is EPEVTQTPSHQVTQMGQEVILRCVPISNHLYFYWYRQILGQKVEFLVSFYNNEISEKSEIFDDQFSVERPDGSNFTLKIRSTKLEDSAMYFCASSEPRAGTGSYEQYFGPGTRLTVT.

This sequence joins TRBV19 and TRBJ2-7, with 7 bases fitting TRBD2. V lost 3 bases, J lost 0 bases, and 5 bases stayed unmatched. From germline, CDR1 is LNHDA and CDR2 SQIVND (reference sequence). The CDR3 totals 15 residues. Here the CDR3 reads CASSMGGGNSYEQYF. The CDR3 region has the DNA TGTGCCAGTAGTATGGGCGGGGGAAACTCCTACGAGCAGTACTTC.

This chain uses TRBV6-4 with TRBJ2-2; possible D gene TRBD1, 6 bases. From germline, CDR1 is MRHNA and CDR2 SNTAGT. The CDR3 has 14 residues. With 3 bases removed from V and 5 bases from J, the gap between germline ends came to 10 bases. This chain's CDR3 is CASSEGADTGELFF. The CDR3 DNA sequence: TGTGCCAGCAGTGAGGGGGCGGATACCGGGGAGCTGTTTTTT.

The V and J genes are TRBV5-1 and TRBJ2-3, with 10 bases that match TRBD2. From germline, CDR1 is SGHRS and CDR2 YFSETQ. The CDR3 consists of 17 residues. V was pared by 4 bases and J by 7 bases, with 15 bases of the junction left unmatched. The CDR3 is CASSAVISSSGRYTQYF. The CDR3 region has the DNA TGCGCCAGCAGCGCAGTTATTTCGTCTAGCGGGAGATATACGCAGTATTTT.

This clone was picked up a small number of times. The genes are TRBV6-1 and TRBJ2-3, with a possible D match to TRBD1 (5 bases). Germline V lookup: CDR1 MNHNS, CDR2 SASEGT. The CDR3 extends over 15 amino acids. V was trimmed by 1 base and J by 0 bases, leaving 8 bases between them. The CDR3 nucleotides are TGTGCCAGCAGTGAAGTGGCAGGGAGCACAGATACGCAGTATTTT. Amino acids: CASSEVAGSTDTQYF.

Only one count was recorded for this clone. CDR3 in DNA: TGTGCCTGGAGTCCCGGGACAGGGGGCCGCGATACGCAGTATTTT. As protein: CAWSPGTGGRDTQYF. V is TRBV30 and J is TRBJ2-3; 12 bases match TRBD1. Germline CDR1 and CDR2: GTSNPN and SVGIG (reference sequence). This CDR3 contains 15 residues. V dropped 2 bases and J dropped 6; count of bases not matched to a gene: 6.

The V and J genes are TRBV6-1 and TRBJ2-6; D might be TRBD1 (6 bases). The CDR3 has 16 residues. CDR1 is MNHNS, CDR2 SASEGT, per germline. The ends were cut back, 3 bases at V and 0 bases at J, with 9 bases in the middle. The CDR3, as DNA: TGTGCCAGCAGTGACAGGGGTAACTCTGGGGCCAACGTCCTGACTTTC. Residues: CASSDRGNSGANVLTF.